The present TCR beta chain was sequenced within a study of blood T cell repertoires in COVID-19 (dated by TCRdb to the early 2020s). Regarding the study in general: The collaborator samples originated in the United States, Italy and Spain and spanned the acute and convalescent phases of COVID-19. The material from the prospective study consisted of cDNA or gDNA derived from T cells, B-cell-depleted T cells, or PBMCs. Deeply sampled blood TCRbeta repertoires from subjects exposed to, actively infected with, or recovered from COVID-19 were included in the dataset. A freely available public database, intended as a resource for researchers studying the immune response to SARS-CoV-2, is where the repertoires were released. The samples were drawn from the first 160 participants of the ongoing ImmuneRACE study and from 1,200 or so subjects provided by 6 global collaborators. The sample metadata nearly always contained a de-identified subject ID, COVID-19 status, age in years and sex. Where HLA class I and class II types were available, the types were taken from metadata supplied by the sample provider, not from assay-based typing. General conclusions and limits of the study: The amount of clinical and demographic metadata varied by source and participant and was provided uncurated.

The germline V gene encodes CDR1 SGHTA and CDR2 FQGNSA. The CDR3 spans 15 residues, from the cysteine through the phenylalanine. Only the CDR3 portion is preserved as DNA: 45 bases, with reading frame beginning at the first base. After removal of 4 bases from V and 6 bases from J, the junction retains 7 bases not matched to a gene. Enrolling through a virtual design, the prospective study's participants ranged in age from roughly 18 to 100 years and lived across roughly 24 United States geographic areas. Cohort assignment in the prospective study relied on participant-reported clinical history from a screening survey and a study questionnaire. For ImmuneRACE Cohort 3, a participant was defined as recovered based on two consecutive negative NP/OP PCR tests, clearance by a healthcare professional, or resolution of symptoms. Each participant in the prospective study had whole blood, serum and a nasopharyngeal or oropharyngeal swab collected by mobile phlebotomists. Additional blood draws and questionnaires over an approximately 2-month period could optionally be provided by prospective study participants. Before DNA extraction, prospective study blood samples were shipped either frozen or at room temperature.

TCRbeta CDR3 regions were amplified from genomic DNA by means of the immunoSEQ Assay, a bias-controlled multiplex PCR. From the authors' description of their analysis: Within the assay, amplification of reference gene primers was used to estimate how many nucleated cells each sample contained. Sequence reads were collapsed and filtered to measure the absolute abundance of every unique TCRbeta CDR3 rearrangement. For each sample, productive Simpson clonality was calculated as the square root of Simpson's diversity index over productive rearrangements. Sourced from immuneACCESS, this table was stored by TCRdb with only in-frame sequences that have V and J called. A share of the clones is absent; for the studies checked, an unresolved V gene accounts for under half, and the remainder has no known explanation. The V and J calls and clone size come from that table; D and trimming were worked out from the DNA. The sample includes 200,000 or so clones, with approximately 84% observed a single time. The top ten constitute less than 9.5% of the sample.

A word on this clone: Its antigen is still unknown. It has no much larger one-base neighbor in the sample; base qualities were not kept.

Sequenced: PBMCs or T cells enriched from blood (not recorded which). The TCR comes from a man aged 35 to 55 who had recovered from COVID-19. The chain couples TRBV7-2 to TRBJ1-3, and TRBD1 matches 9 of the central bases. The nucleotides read TGTGCCAGCAGCTCAGGAACAGGGGGCTTAAACACCATATATTTT. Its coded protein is CASSSGTGGLNTIYF.